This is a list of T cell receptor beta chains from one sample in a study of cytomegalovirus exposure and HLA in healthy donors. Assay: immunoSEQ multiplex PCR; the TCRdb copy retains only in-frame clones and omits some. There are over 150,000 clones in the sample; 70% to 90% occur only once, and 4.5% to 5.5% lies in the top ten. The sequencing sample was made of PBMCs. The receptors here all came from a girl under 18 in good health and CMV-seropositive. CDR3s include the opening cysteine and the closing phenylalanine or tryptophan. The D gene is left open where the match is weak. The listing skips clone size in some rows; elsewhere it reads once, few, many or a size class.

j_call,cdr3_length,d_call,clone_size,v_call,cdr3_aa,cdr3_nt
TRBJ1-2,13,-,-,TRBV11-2,CASSPPGGVGYTF,TGTGCCAGCAGCCCCCCGGGGGGGGTTGGCTACACCTTC
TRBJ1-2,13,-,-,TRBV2,CASRRTESNEDTF,TGTGCCAGCAGGAGGACAGAGTCGAATGAGGACACCTTC
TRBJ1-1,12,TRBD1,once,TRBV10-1,CASSNRGPGAFF,TGCGCCAGCAGTAATAGGGGGCCCGGAGCTTTCTTT
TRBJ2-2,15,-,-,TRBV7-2,CASSSYRVNTGELFF,TGTGCCAGCAGCTCATACAGGGTGAACACCGGGGAGCTGTTTTTT
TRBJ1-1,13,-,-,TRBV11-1,CASSATGNTEAFF,TGTGCCAGCAGCGCAACAGGGAACACTGAAGCTTTCTTT
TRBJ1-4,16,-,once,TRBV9,CASSVDTGRVGEKLFF,TGTGCCAGCAGCGTCGACACAGGGAGGGTGGGTGAAAAACTGTTTTTT
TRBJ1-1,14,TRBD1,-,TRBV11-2,CASKRTGVNTEAFF,TGTGCCAGCAAACGGACAGGGGTGAACACTGAAGCTTTCTTT
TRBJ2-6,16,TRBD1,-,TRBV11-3,CASSTGTGTGANVLTF,TGTGCCAGCAGCACCGGGACAGGGACTGGGGCCAACGTCCTGACTTTC
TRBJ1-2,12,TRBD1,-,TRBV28,CASSPDRGRYTF,TGTGCCAGCAGTCCCGACAGGGGACGCTACACCTTC
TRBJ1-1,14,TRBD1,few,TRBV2,CASSIGQGNTEAFF,TGTGCCAGCAGTATTGGACAGGGCAACACTGAAGCTTTCTTT
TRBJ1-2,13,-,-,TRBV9,CASSVGGGYGYTF,TGTGCCAGCAGCGTAGGAGGAGGCTATGGCTACACCTTC
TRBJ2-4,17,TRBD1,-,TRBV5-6,CASSLGQGVLAKNIQYF,TGTGCCAGCAGCTTGGGACAGGGGGTTTTAGCCAAAAACATTCAGTACTTC
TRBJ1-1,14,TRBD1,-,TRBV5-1,CASSFLQGATEAFF,TGCGCCAGCAGCTTTCTGCAGGGGGCAACTGAAGCTTTCTTT
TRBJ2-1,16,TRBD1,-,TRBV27,CASSPALRTGLFEQFF,TGTGCCAGCAGTCCAGCTCTACGGACAGGATTGTTCGAGCAGTTCTTC
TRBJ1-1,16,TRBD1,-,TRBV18,CASSTGTGIENTEAFF,TGTGCCAGCTCAACAGGGACAGGGATAGAAAACACTGAAGCTTTCTTT
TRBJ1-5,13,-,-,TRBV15,CATSRAPTDRRHF,TGTGCCACCAGCAGAGCCCCTACAGACAGACGGCATTTT
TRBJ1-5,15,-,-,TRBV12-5,CASGPEKRRYQPQHF,TGTGCTAGTGGTCCGGAGAAGCGGAGATATCAGCCCCAGCATTTT
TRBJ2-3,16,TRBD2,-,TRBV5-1,CASSYTSGARTDTQYF,TGCGCCAGCAGCTACACTAGCGGGGCCCGCACAGATACGCAGTATTTT
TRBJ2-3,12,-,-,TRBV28,CASSLLVGTQYF,TGTGCCAGCAGTTTATTGGTGGGCACGCAGTATTTT
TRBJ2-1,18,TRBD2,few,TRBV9,CASSTRPRVAGGGNEQFF,TGTGCCAGCAGCACCCGTCCGAGAGTAGCGGGGGGTGGCAATGAGCAGTTCTTC
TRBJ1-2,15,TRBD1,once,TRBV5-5,CASSLGQGVDYGYTF,TGTGCCAGCAGCTTGGGACAGGGGGTCGACTATGGCTACACCTTC
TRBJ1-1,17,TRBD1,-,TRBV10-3,CAISESVPGQGNTEAFF,TGTGCCATCAGTGAGTCGGTGCCGGGACAGGGAAACACTGAAGCTTTCTTT
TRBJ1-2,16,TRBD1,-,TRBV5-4,CASSSVTGAHTNGYTF,TGTGCCAGCAGCTCAGTAACAGGGGCCCACACAAATGGCTACACCTTC
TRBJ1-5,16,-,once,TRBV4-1,CASSQDETQWEQPQHF,TGCGCCAGCAGCCAAGATGAGACGCAGTGGGAGCAGCCCCAGCATTTT
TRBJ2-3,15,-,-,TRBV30,CAWTIAGALTDTQYF,TGTGCCTGGACCATCGCGGGGGCCCTCACAGATACGCAGTATTTT
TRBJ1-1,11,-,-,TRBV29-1,CSVTGNTEAFF,TGCAGCGTGACAGGGAACACTGAAGCTTTCTTT
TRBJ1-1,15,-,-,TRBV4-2,CASSQADRTNTEAFF,TGTGCCAGCAGCCAGGCCGACAGGACGAACACTGAAGCTTTCTTT
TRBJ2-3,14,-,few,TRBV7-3,CASSLTGAADTQYF,TGTGCCAGCAGCTTAACCGGTGCCGCAGATACGCAGTATTTT
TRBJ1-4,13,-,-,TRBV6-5,CASSYRRNEKLFF,TGTGCCAGCAGTTATCGGCGGAATGAAAAACTGTTTTTT
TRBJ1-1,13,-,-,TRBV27,CASSVSENTEAFF,TGTGCCAGCAGTGTCTCAGAGAACACTGAAGCTTTCTTT
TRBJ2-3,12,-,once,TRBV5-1,CASSLDQSAQYF,TGCGCCAGCAGCTTGGATCAATCAGCGCAGTATTTT
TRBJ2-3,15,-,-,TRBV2,CASSVVPRSTDTQYF,TGTGCCAGCAGTGTCGTCCCCAGGAGCACAGATACGCAGTATTTT
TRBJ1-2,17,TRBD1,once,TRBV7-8,CASSVDRGPDHNYGYTF,TGTGCCAGCAGCGTTGACAGGGGACCCGACCATAACTATGGCTACACCTTC
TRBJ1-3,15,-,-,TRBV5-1,CASSLVQGGGNTIYF,TGCGCCAGCAGCTTAGTCCAGGGAGGTGGAAACACCATATATTTT
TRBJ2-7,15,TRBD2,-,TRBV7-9,CASKPAGGSSYEQYF,TGTGCCAGCAAACCTGCGGGGGGGAGCTCCTACGAGCAGTACTTC
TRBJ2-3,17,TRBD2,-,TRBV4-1,CASSQEGGGTSGDTQYF,TGCGCCAGCAGCCAAGAAGGAGGGGGGACTAGCGGAGATACGCAGTATTTT
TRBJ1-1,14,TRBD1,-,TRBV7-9,CASSRGTGETEAFF,TGTGCCAGCAGCCGTGGGACAGGGGAAACTGAAGCTTTCTTT
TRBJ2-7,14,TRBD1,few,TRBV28,CASSLRTGYYEQYF,TGTGCCAGCAGTTTACGGACAGGGTACTACGAGCAGTACTTC
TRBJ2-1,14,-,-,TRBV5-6,CASSFGRNYNEQFF,TGTGCCAGCAGCTTTGGGAGGAACTACAATGAGCAGTTCTTC
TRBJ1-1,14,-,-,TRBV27,CASSLFRGGTEAFF,TGTGCCAGCAGTTTATTTCGGGGGGGCACTGAAGCTTTCTTT
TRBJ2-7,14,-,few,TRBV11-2,CASSLSRPADEQYF,TGTGCCAGCAGCTTAAGTCGGCCGGCGGACGAGCAGTACTTC
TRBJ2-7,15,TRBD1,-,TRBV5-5,CASSLLSGTGGQQYF,TGTGCCAGCAGCTTACTATCCGGGACAGGGGGTCAGCAGTACTTC
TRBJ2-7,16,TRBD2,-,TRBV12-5,CASGYGWGGGASEQYF,TGTGCTAGTGGTTATGGGTGGGGCGGGGGGGCGAGTGAGCAGTACTTC
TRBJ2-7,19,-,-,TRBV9,CASSVRGGDPGGGSYEQYF,TGTGCCAGCAGCGTAAGGGGGGGTGATCCGGGGGGTGGCTCCTACGAGCAGTACTTC
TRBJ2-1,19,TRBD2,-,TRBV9,CASSVGRAGAQSSYNEQFF,TGTGCCAGCAGCGTAGGGCGAGCGGGGGCACAAAGCTCCTACAATGAGCAGTTCTTC
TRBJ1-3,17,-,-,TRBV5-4,CASSLGAGSHSGNTIYF,TGTGCCAGCAGCTTGGGGGCAGGGTCTCACTCTGGAAACACCATATATTTT
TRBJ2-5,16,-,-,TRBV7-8,CASSPEGDTYQETQYF,TGTGCCAGCAGCCCAGAGGGGGATACGTACCAAGAGACCCAGTACTTC
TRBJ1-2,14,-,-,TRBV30,CAWSYSGGNYGYTF,TGTGCCTGGAGTTACTCAGGTGGCAACTATGGCTACACCTTC
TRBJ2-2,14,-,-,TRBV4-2,CASSHLTGTGELFF,TGTGCCAGCAGCCACCTCACAGGCACCGGGGAGCTGTTTTTT
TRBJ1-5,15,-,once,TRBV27,CASSSLREGNQPQHF,TGTGCCAGCAGTTCACTCAGGGAGGGCAATCAGCCCCAGCATTTT
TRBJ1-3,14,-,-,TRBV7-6,CASSLEDSGNTIYF,TGTGCCAGCAGCTTAGAGGACAGTGGAAACACCATATATTTT
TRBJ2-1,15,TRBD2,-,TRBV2,CASSEGRGGDNEQFF,TGTGCCAGCAGTGAGGGGCGGGGGGGAGACAATGAGCAGTTCTTC
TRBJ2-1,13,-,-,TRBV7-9,CASSSYQGNEQFF,TGTGCCAGCAGCTCATACCAGGGGAATGAGCAGTTCTTC